This T cell receptor (beta chain) originates from a study of cytomegalovirus exposure and HLA in healthy donors. Regarding the study as a whole: Sequencing likely produced, as an artifact, a cluster of highly shared sequence variants.

60 Vbeta and 13 Jbeta primers were used in PCR. The assay was immunoSEQ multiplex PCR, and TCRdb's table has in-frame clones only and misses some. The table shows about 160,000 clones, with around 74% occurring only once. Comments on this clone: Its antigen is currently unknown.

The germline CDR1 and CDR2 sequences are SGHRS and YFSETQ. V was pared by 3 bases and J by 5 bases, with 11 bases of the junction left unmatched. The CDR3 contains 17 residues. Input material: PBMCs. This chain uses TRBV5-1 with TRBJ2-5; 12 positions agree with TRBD2. This receptor was identified in a female donor in good health and CMV-seronegative. The CDR3 loop is CASSWATSGGPWETQYF. CDR3 DNA sequence: TGCGCCAGCAGCTGGGCCACTAGCGGGGGGCCGTGGGAGACCCAGTACTTC.